This T cell receptor beta chain originates from a study of shared clonotypes between healthy human individuals. Genomic DNA belonging to each subset was distributed in equal measure over several immunoSEQ plates. TCRdb's table, derived via immunoSEQ multiplex PCR, lists solely in-frame clones and lacks some. The sample carries 850,000 to 1,200,000 clones, 70% to 80% recorded once. Broader study findings: Rarefaction demonstrated incomplete sorted-subset sequencing despite large depth. Only blood was sampled, and tissue TCR repertoires likely differ from blood ones. Several donors held approximately 4.6% of naive CD4 clonotypes in common.

V lost 3 bases and J lost 7, with 19 bases in between. The CDR3 consists of 16 residues. Germline CDR1 is SGHNT and CDR2 is YYREEE (reference sequence). Concerning this clone itself: Its antigen is currently unknown.

The sample taken for sequencing was memory CD4+ T cells sorted from blood. Stated subset: CD45RA-negative fraction. J is TRBJ2-2 and V is TRBV5-4, with D perhaps being TRBD1 or TRBD2 (5 bases each). The receptor's source is a man younger than 30 in good health. The CDR3: CASSSGGHGEGGELFF. For the CDR3, the DNA is TGTGCCAGCAGCTCCGGAGGACATGGTGAAGGCGGGGAGCTGTTTTTT. Filled out from reference TRBV5-4 and TRBJ2-2, the complete variable domain reads ETGVTQSPTHLIKTRGQQVTLRCSSQSGHNTVSWYQQALGQGPQFIFQYYREEENGRGNFPPRFSGLQFPNYSSELNVNALELDDSALYLCASSSGGHGEGGELFFGEGSRLTVL.